The clone carrying this TCR beta chain came up many times. Its antigen is unidentified. This sample was taken from a study of T cell repertoires in cytomegalovirus infection. Findings and limits, study-wide: There were HLA-C-restricted CMV-specific TCR beta clonotypes dominating the ex vivo response.

This CDR3 comprises 15 residues. Trimming stripped 2 bases from V and 3 bases from J, with 13 bases between. MiXCR, applied by TCRdb to the reads, yields one record per CDR3 protein. The data hold around 770,000 distinct CDR3 sequences, with 25% to 35% observed a single time. The chain is built from TRBV12-3 or TRBV12-4 and TRBJ2-5; a possible D gene is TRBD1 (6 bases). The clonotype originates from a human donor in good health (CMV status not recorded). Some clones in this sample may be carry-over from other donors' samples. This sample comprised cultured CD8+ T cells from PBMCs, obtained from culture after CMV antigen stimulation. In DNA, the CDR3 is TGTGCCAGCAGTTTACGTGTGGGGGCCAAAGAGACCCAGTACTTC. Its translation is CASSLRVGAKETQYF.